Listed here is a single T cell receptor (beta chain). Its antigen remains undetermined. Base qualities were left out, and no much larger clone turns up one base away. This sample was taken from a study of CD8 T cells in Susac syndrome (dated by TCRdb to between 2018 and 2021). Background on the whole study: Whether CD8+ T cell activation and differentiation in Susac syndrome was antigen driven was tested using repertoire sequencing. CD8+ T cell repertoire clonality was compared between 12 healthy donors, some 14 Susac syndrome patients and 15 multiple sclerosis patients. Overall study results and their limits: The number of individuals in the TCR sequencing and HLA analysis was recognized as being relatively small.

The cysteine opens and the phenylalanine closes a CDR3 of 15 amino acids. Just the 45-base CDR3 DNA is kept, in frame starting at base 1. Taken from the germline V gene (reference sequence), the CDR1 and CDR2 loops are DFQATT and SNEGSKA. V gives up 7 bases and J gives up 7 bases, and the segment between their germline ends measures 23 bases. RNA was extracted using the RNeasy kit, and about 0.45 to 1 microgram was reverse transcribed with random hexamers. The immunoSEQ multiplex PCR assay, covering 54 Vbeta and 13 Jbeta segments, was used to amplify TCR beta CDR3 regions. PCR amplification bias was corrected using a synthetic template baseline for primer optimization and computational correction. For the original study's pipeline: Reads were assigned to V, D and J genes according to IMGT and analyzed in immunoSEQ Analyzer, with only productive sequences retained. To calculate clonality, Shannon entropy was normalized by log2 of the number of productive unique sequences and then subtracted from one. For each patient and control, public and private clones were evaluated among the 100 most prevalent clones. Susac-specific clones were defined as absent from healthy and MS cohorts, approximately 1,000 published viral clones and other ImmuneACCESS disease sequences. TCRdb took the public reads, trimmed them with fastp at Q25, ran MiXCR for clone calling and kept in-frame beta chains. A single entry per CDR3 protein holds the most common genes and DNA from its merged rows. TCRdb, rather than the study authors, made the V and J calls. Counted in this sample were hundreds of thousands of distinct CDR3 sequences; 65% to 90% of them appeared once. The ten top clones hold around 0.21% of the sample.

Peripheral blood CD8+ and CD4+ T cells from healthy donors, Susac syndrome patients and multiple sclerosis patients were profiled using high-throughput TCR beta sequencing. Treatment-naive patients with stable or active relapsing-remitting disease fulfilling revised McDonald criteria were used as multiple sclerosis controls. Bulk CD8+ and CD4+ T cells were purified by magnetic negative isolation, whereas CD8+ TEMRA cells were enriched by FACS. Blood was collected in EDTA tubes and processed within 24 hours, with PBMCs isolated through density gradient centrifugation. PBMCs destined for TCR sequencing were cryopreserved in liquid nitrogen and later thawed in a 37 °C water bath. A purity of at least 90% was achieved for sorted or isolated CD4+, CD8+ and CD8+ TEMRA cells.

The sample comprised CD8+ T cells from PBMCs. The source of this sequence is a human donor with multiple sclerosis. The chain joins TRBV20-1 to TRBJ2-1; tentative D gene TRBD2, with 6 bases matching. The DNA sequence is given as TGCAGTGTTAAACTCCGGGACTGGTTCTTAAATGAGCAGTTCTTC. Its protein product is CSVKLRDWFLNEQFF.